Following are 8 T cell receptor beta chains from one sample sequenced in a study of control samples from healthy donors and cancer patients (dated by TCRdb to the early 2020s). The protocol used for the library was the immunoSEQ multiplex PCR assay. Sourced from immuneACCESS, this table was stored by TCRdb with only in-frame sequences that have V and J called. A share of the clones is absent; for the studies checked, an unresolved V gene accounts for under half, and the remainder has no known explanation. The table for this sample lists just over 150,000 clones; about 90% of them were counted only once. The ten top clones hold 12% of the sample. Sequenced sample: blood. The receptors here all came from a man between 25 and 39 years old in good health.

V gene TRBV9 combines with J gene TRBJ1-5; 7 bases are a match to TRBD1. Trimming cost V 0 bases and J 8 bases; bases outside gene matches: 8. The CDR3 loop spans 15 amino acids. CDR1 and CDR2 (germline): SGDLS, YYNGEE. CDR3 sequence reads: CASSVAPQGEEPQHF. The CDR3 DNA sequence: TGTGCCAGCAGCGTAGCCCCTCAGGGGGAAGAGCCCCAGCATTTT.

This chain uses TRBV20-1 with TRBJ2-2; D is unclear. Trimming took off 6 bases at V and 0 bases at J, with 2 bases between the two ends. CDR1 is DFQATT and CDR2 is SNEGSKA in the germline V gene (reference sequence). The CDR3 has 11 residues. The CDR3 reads CSATNTGELFF. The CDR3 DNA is TGCAGTGCGACGAACACCGGGGAGCTGTTTTTT.

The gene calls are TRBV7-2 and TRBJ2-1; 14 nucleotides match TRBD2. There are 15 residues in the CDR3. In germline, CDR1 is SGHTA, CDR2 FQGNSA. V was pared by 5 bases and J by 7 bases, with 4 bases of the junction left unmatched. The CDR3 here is CASSPRLAGGNEQFF. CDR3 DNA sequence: TGTGCCAGCAGCCCCAGACTAGCGGGAGGGAATGAGCAGTTCTTC.

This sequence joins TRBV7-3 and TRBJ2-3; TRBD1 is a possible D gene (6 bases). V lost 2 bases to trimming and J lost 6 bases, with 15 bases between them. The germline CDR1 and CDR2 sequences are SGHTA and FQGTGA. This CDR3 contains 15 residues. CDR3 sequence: CASSLGQIPFDTQYF. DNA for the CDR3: TGTGCCAGCAGCTTAGGACAGATACCTTTTGATACGCAGTATTTT.

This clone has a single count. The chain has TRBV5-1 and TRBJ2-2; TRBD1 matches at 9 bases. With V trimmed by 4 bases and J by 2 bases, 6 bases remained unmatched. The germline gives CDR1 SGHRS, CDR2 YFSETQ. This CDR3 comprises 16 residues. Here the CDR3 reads CASSARTGDNTGELFF. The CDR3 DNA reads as TGCGCCAGCAGCGCCAGGACAGGGGACAACACCGGGGAGCTGTTTTTT.

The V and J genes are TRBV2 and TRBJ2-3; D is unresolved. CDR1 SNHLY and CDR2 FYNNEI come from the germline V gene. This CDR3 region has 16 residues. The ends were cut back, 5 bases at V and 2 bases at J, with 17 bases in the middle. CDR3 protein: CASSLTPDTFTDTQYF. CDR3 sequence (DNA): TGTGCCAGCAGTCTCACGCCCGATACTTTCACAGATACGCAGTATTTT.

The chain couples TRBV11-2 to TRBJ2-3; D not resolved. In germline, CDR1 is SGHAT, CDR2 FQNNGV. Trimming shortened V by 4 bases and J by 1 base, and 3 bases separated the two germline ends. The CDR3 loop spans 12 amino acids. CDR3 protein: CASSSGTDTQYF. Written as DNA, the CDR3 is TGTGCCAGCAGCTCCGGCACAGATACGCAGTATTTT.

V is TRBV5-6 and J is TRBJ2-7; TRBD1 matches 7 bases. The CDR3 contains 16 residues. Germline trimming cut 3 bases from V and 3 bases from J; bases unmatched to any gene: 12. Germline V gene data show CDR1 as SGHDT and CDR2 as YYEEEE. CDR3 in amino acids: CASSSQTGVGVYEQYF. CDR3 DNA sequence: TGTGCCAGCAGCTCCCAAACAGGGGTGGGAGTCTACGAGCAGTACTTC.